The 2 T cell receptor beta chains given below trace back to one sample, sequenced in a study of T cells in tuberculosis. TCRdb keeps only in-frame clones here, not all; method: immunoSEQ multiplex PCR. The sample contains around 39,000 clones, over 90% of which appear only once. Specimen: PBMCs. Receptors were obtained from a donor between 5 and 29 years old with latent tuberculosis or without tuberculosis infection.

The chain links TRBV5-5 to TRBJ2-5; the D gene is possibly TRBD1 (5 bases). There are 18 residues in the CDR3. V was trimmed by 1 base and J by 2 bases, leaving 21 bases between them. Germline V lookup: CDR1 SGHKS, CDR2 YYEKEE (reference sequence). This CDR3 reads CASSLPGHRASEQETQYF. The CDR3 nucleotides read TGTGCCAGCAGCTTGCCCGGACACCGAGCTTCGGAGCAAGAGACCCAGTACTTC.

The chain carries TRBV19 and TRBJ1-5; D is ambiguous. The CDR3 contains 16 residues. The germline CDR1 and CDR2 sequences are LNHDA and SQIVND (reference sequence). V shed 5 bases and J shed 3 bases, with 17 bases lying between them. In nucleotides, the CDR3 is TGTGCCAGTAGTCAGAGCTTAAGAGGAGCCAATCAGCCCCAGCATTTT. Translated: CASSQSLRGANQPQHF.